A single sample is the source of the 19 T cell receptor beta chains below, sequenced in a study of beta chain features in type 1 diabetes. Study conclusions and caveats: Within each of all four CD4+ subsets, Type 1 diabetes patients had TCRB CDR3s that were moderately but significantly shorter.

cDNA synthesis used the whole RNA isolate, giving expressed TCRB sequences. The assay was immunoSEQ multiplex PCR, and TCRdb's table has in-frame clones only and misses some. The sample lists approximately 360,000 clones, roughly 12% seen once, with over 0.008% in the top ten. These receptors' antigens are unknown. The sequenced sample consisted of naive CD4+ T cells from blood. Receptors were obtained from a woman aged 18-29 years with type 1 diabetes.

This clone was seen only a few times. CDR3 sequence reads: CASSVATDSTYEQYF. For the CDR3, the DNA is TGTGCCAGCAGCGTAGCTACGGACTCGACTTACGAGCAGTACTTC. The chain combines TRBV9 with TRBJ2-7; D is possibly TRBD2 (5 bases). The germline V gene encodes CDR1 SGDLS and CDR2 YYNGEE. This CDR3 has 15 amino acids. Trimming left V 0 bases short and J 4 bases short, with 14 bases between. The full variable domain, in which reference TRBV9 and TRBJ2-7 provide the parts outside the CDR3, is DSGVTQTPKHLITATGQRVTLRCSPRSGDLSVYWYQQSLDQGLQFLIQYYNGEERAKGNILERFSAQQFPDLHSELNLSSLELGDSALYFCASSVATDSTYEQYFGPGTRLTVT.

This clone was counted a few times. The DNA for the CDR3 is TGTGCCAGCAGTGGGAGATTGACAGGGGGCGCCTATGGCTACACCTTC. Protein sequence: CASSGRLTGGAYGYTF. This chain connects TRBV6-1 to TRBJ1-2; 10 nucleotides line up with TRBD1. The CDR3 is 16 amino acids. The germline V gene has CDR1 MNHNS and CDR2 SASEGT. J gave up 4 bases and V 4 bases, and 9 bases lay outside the gene matches.

This clone was seen more than once but under ten times. The J gene is TRBJ1-5, the V gene TRBV7-2, with D possibly being TRBD1 (5 bases). The V and J ends lost 3 bases and 4 bases respectively, with 7 bases between them. Germline loops: CDR1 SGHTA, CDR2 FQGNSA. The CDR3 loop spans 13 amino acids. CDR3 region: CASSLDNNQPQHF. CDR3 DNA: TGTGCCAGCAGCTTGGACAATAATCAGCCCCAGCATTTT.

Points on this clone: Other DNA sequences from this sample encode an identical CDR3 as well. The V and J genes are TRBV18 and TRBJ2-5; 8 bases are shared with TRBD1. CDR3 length: 14 amino acids. The V gene end was trimmed by 4 bases and the J gene end by 2 bases; junction bases not matched to a gene: 3. CDR1 and CDR2 (germline): KGHSH, LQKENI. CDR3 sequence: CASSRTGSQETQYF. DNA of the CDR3: TGTGCCAGCTCACGGACAGGGTCACAAGAGACCCAGTACTTC.

CDR3 sequence: CSVEGGSNEQFF. For the CDR3, the DNA is TGCAGCGTTGAAGGAGGGAGCAATGAGCAGTTCTTC. V is TRBV29-1 and J is TRBJ2-1; TRBD2 might be the D (5 bases). The germline V gene has CDR1 SQVTM and CDR2 ANQGSEA. V lost 1 base to trimming and J lost 6 bases, with 7 bases between them. CDR3 size: 12 residues.

V is TRBV9 and J is TRBJ2-1; D gene unclear. The V gene's germline CDR1 is SGDLS and CDR2 YYNGEE. This CDR3 comprises 17 residues. Trimming removed 5 bases from V and 9 bases from J, with 27 bases in between. The CDR3: CASRPGLGALLPTEQFF. CDR3 nucleotide sequence: TGTGCCAGCAGGCCCGGCCTGGGCGCCCTTCTTCCAACTGAGCAGTTCTTC.

In this sample, this clone turned up a few times. This chain connects TRBV7-2 to TRBJ2-1, with 11 bases identical to TRBD2. In germline, CDR1 is SGHTA, CDR2 FQGNSA. CDR3 size: 14 residues. V shed 2 bases and J 15 bases; nucleotides not matched to a gene: 9. The CDR3: CASSLLPGSGRAFF. CDR3 sequence (DNA): TGTGCCAGCAGCTTACTCCCTGGTAGCGGGAGGGCGTTCTTC.

V gene TRBV2 combines with J gene TRBJ2-3; D possibly corresponds to TRBD2 (6 bases). This CDR3 has 15 amino acids. With 4 bases removed from V and 0 bases from J, the gap between germline ends came to 11 bases. In germline, CDR1 is SNHLY, CDR2 FYNNEI. This CDR3 is CASSGGGVSTDTQYF. In DNA form, the CDR3 reads TGTGCCAGCAGTGGTGGCGGGGTTAGCACAGATACGCAGTATTTT.

This clone showed up just a few times. The J gene is TRBJ2-7, the V gene TRBV4-1; D gene uncertain. The CDR3 totals 14 residues. Germline CDR1 is MGHRA and CDR2 is YSYEKL. V was cut by 4 bases and J by 0 bases, with 10 bases left in between. The CDR3 loop is CASSPGWISYEQYF. CDR3 DNA sequence: TGCGCCAGCAGCCCAGGTTGGATCTCCTACGAGCAGTACTTC.

The table lists this clone with a few counts. V is TRBV5-1 and J is TRBJ1-1, with no clear D. The CDR3 is made up of 14 amino acids. The V and J ends lost 1 base and 5 bases respectively, with 12 bases between them. Per germline, CDR1 SGHRS and CDR2 YFSETQ. The CDR3 sequence: CASSLPQAGTEAFF. CDR3 DNA sequence: TGCGCCAGCAGCTTGCCCCAGGCGGGGACTGAAGCTTTCTTT.

The chain uses TRBV11-2 and TRBJ2-3; the D is unclear. The CDR3 totals 16 residues. V was shortened by 1 base and J by 7 bases, with 18 bases between the two germline ends. Germline-derived CDR1 and CDR2 are SGHAT and FQNNGV. The chain's CDR3 is CASSLGGTTPSYTQYF. The CDR3 nucleotides are TGTGCCAGCAGCTTAGGAGGCACCACGCCATCGTATACGCAGTATTTT.

Only a few counts were recorded for this clone. The CDR3, as DNA: TGTGCCAGCAGCATCCGGACAGGGCCCTATTTTTCCGAGCAGTACTTC. Residues: CASSIRTGPYFSEQYF. The chain is built from TRBV7-2 and TRBJ2-7; 8 bases agree with TRBD1. The V gene end was trimmed by 5 bases and the J gene end by 6 bases; junction bases not matched to a gene: 15. Germline CDR1 SGHTA, CDR2 FQGNSA. This CDR3 has 16 residues.

This sequence joins TRBV27 and TRBJ2-2; 12 bases match TRBD1. Germline lookup yields CDR1 MNHEY and CDR2 SMNVEV (reference sequence). The J segment lost 0 bases and the V segment lost 8 bases, leaving 7 bases of the junction unmatched. The CDR3 is made up of 17 amino acids. DNA of the CDR3: TGTGCCAGCTCGGGACAGGGGGCCCATTCGAACACCGGGGAGCTGTTTTTT. It is translated as CASSGQGAHSNTGELFF.

This clone was seen a few times. The rearrangement uses TRBV30 and TRBJ2-3; weak D call: TRBD2 (6 bases). Trimming took 2 bases from V and 2 from J, leaving 11 bases between them. This CDR3 is built from 14 residues. Looked up from germline, CDR1 is GTSNPN and CDR2 is SVGIG (reference sequence). The CDR3 DNA reads as TGTGCCTGGAGTTTGCGGGGCATCACAGATACGCAGTATTTT. Protein sequence: CAWSLRGITDTQYF.

In nucleotides, the CDR3 is TGTGCCAGCAGCGCGGGGGGGTACATTCAGTACTTC. This encodes CASSAGGYIQYF. The rearrangement uses TRBV9 and TRBJ2-4; TRBD2 agrees at 8 bases. This CDR3 has 12 amino acids. V shed 3 bases, J shed 8 bases, and the junction held 1 base outside the gene matches. Per the germline V gene, CDR1 is SGDLS and CDR2 is YYNGEE. The full variable domain, with the rest looked up from reference TRBV9 and TRBJ2-4, is DSGVTQTPKHLITATGQRVTLRCSPRSGDLSVYWYQQSLDQGLQFLIQYYNGEERAKGNILERFSAQQFPDLHSELNLSSLELGDSALYFCASSAGGYIQYFGAGTRLSVL.

This clone showed up just a few times. Other DNA sequences of this sample code for an identical CDR3. The chain joins TRBV5-1 to TRBJ2-5, with D unclear. CDR3 length: 12 residues. The V end was cut by 1 base, the J end by 3 bases, with 4 bases between. Germline CDR1 is SGHRS and CDR2 is YFSETQ. As DNA, the CDR3 is TGCGCCAGCAGCTTGCCCGAAGAGACCCAGTACTTC. It is translated as CASSLPEETQYF.

In its sample, this clone was seen a few times. The CDR3 DNA sequence: TGTGCCTGCAACAGGGGGCAGGGAATCAATCAGCCCCAGCATTTT. Its protein product is CACNRGQGINQPQHF. The chain employs TRBV30 and TRBJ1-5; the match to TRBD1 covers 9 bases. The CDR3 covers 15 residues. V was clipped by 6 bases and J by 3 bases; unmatched bases: 9. Germline V gene sequence: CDR1 GTSNPN, CDR2 SVGIG (reference sequence).

V is TRBV5-1 and J is TRBJ2-1; TRBD1 matches at 7 bases. There are 14 residues in the CDR3. The J segment lost 8 bases and the V segment lost 3 bases, leaving 8 bases of the junction unmatched. Germline V CDR1 and CDR2: SGHRS, YFSETQ. As DNA, the CDR3 is TGCGCCAGCAGCTCGGGGACAGCAGAGGATGAGCAGTTCTTC. Translation gives CASSSGTAEDEQFF.

V and J are TRBV11-2 and TRBJ2-2, with D tentatively TRBD1 (6 bases). The CDR3 is 16 residues long. The germline V gene has CDR1 SGHAT and CDR2 FQNNGV. Trimming took off 4 bases at V and 0 bases at J, with 12 bases between the two ends. Here the CDR3 reads CASSWTALANTGELFF. The CDR3 nucleotides read TGTGCCAGCAGCTGGACAGCCTTAGCGAACACCGGGGAGCTGTTTTTT.